The 13 T cell receptor beta chains given below trace back to one sample, sequenced in a study of beta chain features in type 1 diabetes. cDNA synthesis used the whole RNA isolate, giving expressed TCRB sequences. Only in-frame clones appear in the TCRdb table, and some are missing; sequencing was by immunoSEQ multiplex PCR. The data show roughly 300,000 clones, approximately 15% seen once. No antigen is known for these receptors. Study findings and constraints: In all four CD4+ subsets, TCRB CDR3 length was significantly, moderately reduced in type 1 diabetes.

Source material: naive CD4+ T cells from blood. These receptors all stem from a man aged 25 to 45 with type 1 diabetes.

This clone showed up just a few times. The CDR3 DNA follows: TGTGCCAGCAGTTACTTACCCGGGAAGGGAACGCAGTATTTT. This encodes CASSYLPGKGTQYF. The chain employs TRBV6-5 and TRBJ2-3, with D possibly matching TRBD2 (5 bases). CDR1 and CDR2 from the germline V gene are MNHEY and SVGAGI. This CDR3 has 14 amino acids. With 1 base removed from V and 9 bases from J, the gap between germline ends came to 14 bases.

This clone came up a few times. The chain joins TRBV20-1 to TRBJ1-1; a weak D match, TRBD1 (5 bases). This CDR3 spans 11 amino acids. CDR1 and CDR2 from the germline V gene are DFQATT and SNEGSKA (reference sequence). Deletions cut 7 bases from V and 4 bases from J, with 10 bases between. CDR3 region: CSEGQGTEAFF. The CDR3 region has the DNA TGCAGTGAAGGGCAGGGCACTGAAGCTTTCTTT.

This clone occurred a few times. This chain connects TRBV5-1 to TRBJ2-5, with TRBD1 matching over 9 bases. This CDR3 has 15 amino acids. Germline-derived CDR1 and CDR2 are SGHRS and YFSETQ. After removal of 4 bases from V and 3 bases from J, the junction contained 7 bases not matched to a gene. For the CDR3, the DNA is TGCGCCAGCAGCACTACAGGGGGCTTCAAAGAGACCCAGTACTTC. This translates into CASSTTGGFKETQYF.

This clone was seen a handful of times. The CDR3 spells CASSSDRTILNQPQHF. The CDR3 nucleotides read TGTGCCAGCAGTTCGGACAGGACAATTCTTAATCAGCCCCAGCATTTT. V is TRBV6-6 and J is TRBJ1-5, with 7 bases that match TRBD1. The CDR3 extends over 16 amino acids. Germline V gene lookup returns CDR1 MNHNY and CDR2 SVGAGI (reference sequence). After removal of 4 bases from V and 4 bases from J, the junction contained 10 bases not matched to a gene.

In this sample, this clone turned up a few times. The chain recombines TRBV6-1 with TRBJ2-3; 9 bases match TRBD1. The V segment lost 5 bases and the J segment 7 bases; nucleotides outside the gene matches: 10. The CDR3 length is 15 residues. Germline V gene lookup returns CDR1 MNHNS and CDR2 SASEGT. CDR3 DNA: TGTGCCAGCAGTACCCGGGACAGGGACGTGTATACGCAGTATTTT. It is translated as CASSTRDRDVYTQYF.

The CDR3 is CASSPSVSTETQYF. The CDR3 DNA reads as TGTGCCAGCTCACCAAGCGTAAGCACAGAGACCCAGTACTTC. This sequence joins TRBV18 and TRBJ2-5; D remains unclear. Trimming removed 2 bases from V and 4 bases from J, with 11 bases in between. CDR1 and CDR2 from the germline V gene are KGHSH and LQKENI. This CDR3 spans 14 amino acids.

The chain joins TRBV5-1 to TRBJ2-3, with TRBD2 matching over 9 bases. Trimming at V came to 4 bases and at J to 0 bases, leaving 9 bases not matched to a gene. The CDR3 totals 17 residues. Germline CDR1 and CDR2: SGHRS and YFSETQ. For the CDR3, the DNA is TGCGCCAGCAGCCCTCTAGCGGGACGCCCTAGCACAGATACGCAGTATTTT. This codes for CASSPLAGRPSTDTQYF.

This clone was seen a handful of times. The rearrangement joins TRBV2 to TRBJ1-1, with D maybe TRBD1 (5 bases). Trimming took off 10 bases at V and 6 bases at J, with 24 bases between the two ends. CDR3 length equals 15 residues. Germline V gene lookup returns CDR1 SNHLY and CDR2 FYNNEI. Here the CDR3 reads CATRPRAGMYAEAFF. The CDR3 DNA reads as TGTGCCACGAGGCCCAGGGCGGGGATGTACGCTGAAGCTTTCTTT. Full variable domain (remainder filled in from reference TRBV2 and TRBJ1-1): EPEVTQTPSHQVTQMGQEVILRCVPISNHLYFYWYRQILGQKVEFLVSFYNNEISEKSEIFDDQFSVERPDGSNFTLKIRSTKLEDSAMYFCATRPRAGMYAEAFFGQGTRLTVV.

This clone was seen more than once but under ten times. This CDR3 is CASSLHRFQETQYF. As DNA, the CDR3 is TGTGCCAGTAGTCTACACAGGTTTCAAGAGACCCAGTACTTC. The chain recombines TRBV19 with TRBJ2-5, with D perhaps matching TRBD1 (5 bases). Germline CDR1 reads LNHDA; CDR2 reads SQIVND (reference sequence). V lost 5 bases and J 2 bases, leaving 12 bases between the germline ends. The CDR3 consists of 14 residues.

This clone occurred a few times. The rearrangement uses TRBV7-3 and TRBJ1-2; D is unclear. The germline V gene has CDR1 SGHTA and CDR2 FQGTGA. V lost 1 base to trimming and J lost 3 bases, with 12 bases between them. This CDR3 region has 15 residues. The CDR3 bases are TGTGCCAGCAGCTTAAGTGCTGGGCAGGACTATGGCTACACCTTC. Translation: CASSLSAGQDYGYTF.

V and J are TRBV28 and TRBJ1-5; 7 nucleotides line up with TRBD1. There are 15 residues in the CDR3. V dropped 4 bases and J dropped 4; count of bases not matched to a gene: 7. Germline assignment: CDR1 MDHEN and CDR2 SYDVKM. Here the CDR3 reads CASSYGTAANQPQHF. The CDR3 DNA reads TGTGCCAGCAGTTACGGGACAGCCGCGAATCAGCCCCAGCATTTT.

This clone has just a few counts. The chain joins TRBV7-2 to TRBJ2-4; 9 positions match TRBD2. Germline V gives CDR1 SGHTA, CDR2 FQGNSA. The CDR3 is made up of 19 amino acids. Trimming took 5 bases from V and 0 from J; bases not matched to a gene: 14. CDR3 amino acids: CASSPFLAGALLAKNIQYF. CDR3 sequence (DNA): TGTGCCAGCAGCCCCTTTTTAGCGGGGGCGTTACTAGCCAAAAACATTCAGTACTTC.

The J gene is TRBJ2-3, the V gene TRBV4-3, with TRBD2 matching 13 bases. In germline, CDR1 is LGHNA, CDR2 YSLEER. CDR3 size: 18 residues. Losses at the gene ends were 1 base for V and 6 bases for J; bases not matched to a gene: 10. The CDR3 bases are TGCGCCAGCAGCCAAGTGTTAACAGGACTAGCGGGAGACGATACGCAGTATTTT. This translates into CASSQVLTGLAGDDTQYF.